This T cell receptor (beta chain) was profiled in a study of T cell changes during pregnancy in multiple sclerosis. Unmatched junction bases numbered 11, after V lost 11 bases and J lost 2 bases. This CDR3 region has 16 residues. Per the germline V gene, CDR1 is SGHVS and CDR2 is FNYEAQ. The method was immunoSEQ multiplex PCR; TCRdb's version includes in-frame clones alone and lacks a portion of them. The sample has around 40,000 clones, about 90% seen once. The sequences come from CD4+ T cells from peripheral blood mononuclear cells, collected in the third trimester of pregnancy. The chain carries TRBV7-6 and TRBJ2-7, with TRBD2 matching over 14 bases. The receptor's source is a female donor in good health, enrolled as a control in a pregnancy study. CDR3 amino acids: CASPEGLAGAAYEQYF. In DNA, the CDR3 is TGTGCCTCCCCGGAGGGACTAGCGGGAGCAGCCTACGAGCAGTACTTC.